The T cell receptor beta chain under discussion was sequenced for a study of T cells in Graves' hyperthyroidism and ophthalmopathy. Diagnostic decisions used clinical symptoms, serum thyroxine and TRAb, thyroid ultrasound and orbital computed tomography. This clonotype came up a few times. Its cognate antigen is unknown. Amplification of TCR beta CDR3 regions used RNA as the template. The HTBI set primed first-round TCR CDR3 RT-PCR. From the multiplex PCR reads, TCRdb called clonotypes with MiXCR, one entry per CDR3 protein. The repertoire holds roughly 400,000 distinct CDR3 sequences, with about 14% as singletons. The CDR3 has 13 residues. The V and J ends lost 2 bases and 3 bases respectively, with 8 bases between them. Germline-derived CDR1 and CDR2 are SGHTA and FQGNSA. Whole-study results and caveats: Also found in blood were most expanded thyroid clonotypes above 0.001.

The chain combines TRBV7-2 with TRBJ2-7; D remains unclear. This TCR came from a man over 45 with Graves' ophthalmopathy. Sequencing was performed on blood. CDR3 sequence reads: CASSLLHSYEQYF. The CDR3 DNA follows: TGTGCCAGCAGCTTACTTCACAGCTACGAGCAGTACTTC. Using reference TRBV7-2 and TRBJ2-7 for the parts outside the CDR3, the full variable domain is GAGVSQSPSNKVTEKGKDVELRCDPISGHTALYWYRQSLGQGLEFLIYFQGNSAPDKSGLPSDRFSAERTGGSVSTLTIQRTQQEDSAVYLCASSLLHSYEQYFGPGTRLTVT.